Listed below are T cell receptor beta chains from one sample, sequenced in a study of T cell repertoires in aging, cancer and after chemotherapy. TCRdb re-called the multiplex PCR reads through MiXCR, storing one row per CDR3 protein. This table has about 2,000 distinct CDR3 sequences, roughly a third appearing once. Sequencing was done on a sample of blood. The source is a human donor with a blood cancer. The CDR3 runs from the conserved cysteine through the conserved F or W. D genes are given only for firm matches. Only some rows state a clone size, as once, few, many or a class for expanded clones.

clone size: medium-sized
D gene: -
J gene: TRBJ1-5
V gene: TRBV6-1
CDR3 protein: CASSGETLYQPQHF
CDR3 DNA: TGTGCCAGCAGTGGAGAGACACTTTATCAGCCCCAGCATTTT

clone size: -
D gene: -
J gene: TRBJ2-7
V gene: TRBV27
CDR3 protein: CASKLNRDYYEQYF
CDR3 DNA: TGTGCCAGCAAACTAAACAGGGACTACTACGAGCAGTACTTC

clone size: -
D gene: TRBD2
J gene: TRBJ2-1
V gene: TRBV6-1
CDR3 protein: CASSETTSGGNEQFF
CDR3 DNA: TGTGCCAGCAGTGAAACTACTAGCGGGGGGAACGAGCAGTTCTTC

clone size: few
D gene: -
J gene: TRBJ2-1
V gene: TRBV19
CDR3 protein: CASSIVPGWYEQFF
CDR3 DNA: TGTGCCAGTAGTATAGTCCCGGGGTGGTATGAGCAGTTCTTC

clone size: -
D gene: TRBD1
J gene: TRBJ2-3
V gene: TRBV30
CDR3 protein: CAWSVQGGPQYF
CDR3 DNA: TGTGCCTGGAGTGTACAAGGGGGCCCGCAGTATTTT

clone size: few
D gene: -
J gene: TRBJ1-2
V gene: TRBV5-4
CDR3 protein: CASSPMEAGYGYTF
CDR3 DNA: TGTGCCAGCAGCCCTATGGAGGCAGGCTATGGCTACACCTTC

clone size: -
D gene: TRBD1
J gene: TRBJ2-3
V gene: TRBV7-2
CDR3 protein: CASSFSETGKVDTQYF
CDR3 DNA: TGTGCCAGCAGCTTTTCGGAGACAGGGAAGGTGGATACGCAGTATTTT

clone size: -
D gene: -
J gene: TRBJ1-5
V gene: TRBV11-3
CDR3 protein: CASSFRHSNQPQHF
CDR3 DNA: TGTGCCAGCAGCTTCCGGCATAGCAATCAGCCCCAGCATTTT

clone size: few
D gene: TRBD1
J gene: TRBJ1-2
V gene: TRBV19
CDR3 protein: CASRPGTGGGNGYTF
CDR3 DNA: TGTGCCAGTAGACCCGGGACAGGGGGAGGTAATGGCTACACCTTC

clone size: -
D gene: TRBD2
J gene: TRBJ2-1
V gene: TRBV27
CDR3 protein: CASSFRTSGDGNEQFF
CDR3 DNA: TGTGCCAGCAGTTTTCGGACTAGCGGAGATGGCAATGAGCAGTTCTTC

clone size: once
D gene: -
J gene: TRBJ1-2
V gene: TRBV10-3
CDR3 protein: CASNSGRGGLSNYGYTF
CDR3 DNA: TGCGCCAGCAACAGTGGTAGGGGCGGGCTTTCTAACTATGGCTACACCTTC

clone size: few
D gene: -
J gene: TRBJ2-1
V gene: TRBV6-5
CDR3 protein: CASSYSKGRTDEQFF
CDR3 DNA: TGTGCCAGCAGTTACTCGAAGGGCAGGACAGATGAGCAGTTCTTC

clone size: -
D gene: -
J gene: TRBJ2-7
V gene: TRBV10-3
CDR3 protein: CAISDSRSYEQYF
CDR3 DNA: TGTGCCATCAGTGACTCCCGCTCCTACGAGCAGTACTTC

clone size: few
D gene: -
J gene: TRBJ1-5
V gene: TRBV6-1
CDR3 protein: CASSDSWGYQPQHF
CDR3 DNA: TGTGCCAGCAGTGATTCATGGGGCTATCAGCCCCAGCATTTT

clone size: -
D gene: TRBD2
J gene: TRBJ2-2
V gene: TRBV7-2
CDR3 protein: CASSELAGGFGELFF
CDR3 DNA: TGTGCCAGCAGCGAACTAGCGGGGGGGTTTGGGGAGCTGTTTTTT

clone size: few
D gene: -
J gene: TRBJ2-3
V gene: TRBV30
CDR3 protein: CARQGLRTDTQYF
CDR3 DNA: TGTGCCCGCCAGGGCCTTCGCACAGATACGCAGTATTTT

clone size: -
D gene: -
J gene: TRBJ1-2
V gene: TRBV27
CDR3 protein: CASSEALNGGDYGYTF
CDR3 DNA: TGTGCCAGCAGCGAAGCCTTGAATGGCGGTGACTATGGCTACACCTTC

clone size: -
D gene: TRBD1
J gene: TRBJ2-1
V gene: TRBV5-1
CDR3 protein: CARRTGFAFF
CDR3 DNA: TGCGCCAGACGGACAGGTTTTGCTTTCTTC

clone size: few
D gene: TRBD1
J gene: TRBJ1-2
V gene: TRBV30
CDR3 protein: CAWMRQGVDGYTF
CDR3 DNA: TGTGCCTGGATGAGGCAGGGGGTCGATGGCTACACCTTC

clone size: few
D gene: -
J gene: TRBJ2-6
V gene: TRBV19
CDR3 protein: CASTHTRDILSGANVLTF
CDR3 DNA: TGTGCCAGTACCCATACCAGGGACATCTTATCTGGGGCCAACGTCCTGACTTTC

clone size: medium-sized
D gene: -
J gene: TRBJ1-2
V gene: TRBV6-5
CDR3 protein: CASRYGGMQAYGYTF
CDR3 DNA: TGTGCCAGCCGATATGGGGGGATGCAAGCCTATGGCTACACCTTC

clone size: few
D gene: TRBD1
J gene: TRBJ2-1
V gene: TRBV19
CDR3 protein: CASGLGTANEQFF
CDR3 DNA: TGTGCCAGTGGGCTTGGGACAGCCAATGAGCAGTTCTTC

clone size: few
D gene: -
J gene: TRBJ2-5
V gene: TRBV11-2
CDR3 protein: CASSPVGTAETQYF
CDR3 DNA: TGTGCCAGCAGTCCTGTCGGTACCGCAGAGACCCAGTACTTC

clone size: -
D gene: TRBD2
J gene: TRBJ2-1
V gene: TRBV24-1
CDR3 protein: CATSDFSGGDKQFF
CDR3 DNA: TGTGCCACCAGTGATTTTAGCGGGGGGGATAAGCAGTTCTTC

clone size: few
D gene: -
J gene: TRBJ2-6
V gene: TRBV27
CDR3 protein: CASTTWGGVSGANVLTF
CDR3 DNA: TGTGCCAGCACCACTTGGGGTGGGGTCTCTGGGGCCAACGTCCTGACTTTC

clone size: medium-sized
D gene: -
J gene: TRBJ1-6
V gene: TRBV15
CDR3 protein: CATSRHGTLNSPLHF
CDR3 DNA: TGTGCCACCAGCAGGCACGGGACACTCAATTCACCCCTCCACTTT

clone size: -
D gene: -
J gene: TRBJ1-2
V gene: TRBV5-1
CDR3 protein: CASSLQGREDGYTF
CDR3 DNA: TGCGCCAGCAGCTTGCAGGGCAGGGAGGATGGCTACACCTTC